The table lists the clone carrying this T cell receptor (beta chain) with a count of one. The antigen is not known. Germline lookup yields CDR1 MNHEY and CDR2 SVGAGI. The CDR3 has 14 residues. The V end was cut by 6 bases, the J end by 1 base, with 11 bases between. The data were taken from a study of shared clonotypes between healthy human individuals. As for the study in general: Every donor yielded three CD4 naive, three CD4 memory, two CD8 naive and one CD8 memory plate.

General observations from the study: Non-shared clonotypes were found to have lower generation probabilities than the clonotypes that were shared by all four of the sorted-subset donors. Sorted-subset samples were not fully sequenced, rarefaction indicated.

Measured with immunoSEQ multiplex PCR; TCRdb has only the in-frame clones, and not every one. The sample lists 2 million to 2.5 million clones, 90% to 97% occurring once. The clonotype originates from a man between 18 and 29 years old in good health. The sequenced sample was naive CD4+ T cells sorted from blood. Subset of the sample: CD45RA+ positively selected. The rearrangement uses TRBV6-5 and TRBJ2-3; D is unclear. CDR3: CASRRNSRTDTQYF. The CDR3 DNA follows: TGTGCCAGCAGGCGGAATAGCCGCACAGATACGCAGTATTTT.